This passage covers 23 T cell receptor beta chains from one sample sequenced in a study of T cells in localized non-small cell lung cancer. The method was immunoSEQ multiplex PCR; TCRdb's version includes in-frame clones alone and lacks a portion of them. The repertoire includes tens of thousands of clones, about 92% of them detected once, and approximately 7.7% sits in the top ten. This sample comprised peripheral blood, obtained before any cancer treatment. These receptors were taken from a female donor over 55 with stage I lung adenocarcinoma.

This clone was seen only once. The chain has TRBV4-1 and TRBJ1-5; D is undetermined. Germline V gene data show CDR1 as MGHRA and CDR2 as YSYEKL. The V end lost 2 bases, the J end lost 4 bases, and 21 bases lay between the germline ends. This CDR3 spans 18 amino acids. The CDR3 DNA reads as TGCGCCAGCAGCCAACGCTCCTCCGCGGCAGGAGGAAATCAGCCCCAGCATTTT. Translated: CASSQRSSAAGGNQPQHF.

V is TRBV7-9 and J is TRBJ2-3; 11 bases are shared with TRBD2. CDR1 and CDR2 (germline): SEHNR, FQNEAQ (reference sequence). There are 16 residues in the CDR3. The V segment lost 5 bases and the J segment 6 bases; nucleotides outside the gene matches: 10. The CDR3 here is CASSVSSGGLGDTQYF. CDR3 bases: TGTGCCAGCAGCGTCTCTAGCGGGGGGCTGGGGGATACGCAGTATTTT.

This chain joins TRBV11-2 and TRBJ1-1, with D uncertain. This CDR3 comprises 16 residues. Between the trimmed V and J ends, which lost 0 bases and 1 base, there was a span of 12 bases. CDR1 SGHAT and CDR2 FQNNGV come from the germline V gene. The CDR3 DNA is TGTGCCAGCAGCTTAGAGTTAACAGAATGGAACACTGAAGCTTTCTTT. Translation gives CASSLELTEWNTEAFF.

The chain couples TRBV6-1 to TRBJ2-2; D is tentatively TRBD1 or TRBD2 (5 bases each). V gave up 5 bases and J gave up 7 bases, with 17 bases separating them. The length of the CDR3 is 15 residues. CDR1 is MNHNS, CDR2 SASEGT, per germline. The CDR3 sequence: CASSRRDGAVGELFF. In DNA, the CDR3 is TGTGCCAGCAGTCGCCGGGACGGGGCGGTCGGGGAGCTGTTTTTT.

This rearrangement joins TRBV5-1 to TRBJ1-6; D call uncertain. CDR3 length equals 15 residues. Between the trimmed V and J ends, which lost 3 bases and 3 bases, there was a span of 10 bases. CDR1 SGHRS and CDR2 YFSETQ come from the germline V gene. The CDR3 loop reads CASSSQEGYNSPLHF. CDR3 bases: TGCGCCAGCAGCTCCCAGGAGGGCTATAATTCACCCCTCCACTTT.

This clone was observed a single time. The chain carries TRBV19 and TRBJ1-1; D remains unclear. Trimming removed 5 bases at V and 0 bases at J, with 13 bases between. This CDR3 contains 15 residues. Per the germline V gene, CDR1 is LNHDA and CDR2 is SQIVND (reference sequence). CDR3 in DNA: TGTGCCAGTAGTGGAAGAGGGTTGATGAACACTGAAGCTTTCTTT. Translation gives CASSGRGLMNTEAFF.

The chain combines TRBV2 with TRBJ2-6; TRBD1 might be the D (5 bases). V lost 4 bases and J lost 0, with 13 bases in between. The germline CDR1 and CDR2 sequences are SNHLY and FYNNEI. The CDR3 runs 17 residues. The CDR3 reads CASSAGLIDSGANVLTF. The CDR3 DNA sequence: TGTGCCAGCAGTGCAGGGTTGATAGACTCTGGGGCCAACGTCCTGACTTTC.

This clone was detected once. The conserved closing phenylalanine or tryptophan is absent in this CDR3, likely reflecting a read error. It is unclear where the CDR3 begins or ends on the DNA, so no DNA is shown, and the CDR3 is as TCRdb lists it. The rearrangement links TRBV28 to TRBJ2-7; the table's TRBD2 call for D was not verified on the DNA. Germline V gene sequence: CDR1 MDHEN, CDR2 SYDVKM. Ends included, the CDR3 has 12 residues. The CDR3 reads CASSLYDGRGRL.

The chain recombines TRBV6-5 with TRBJ1-3; 7 bases fit TRBD1. V was pared by 7 bases and J by 4 bases, with 7 bases of the junction left unmatched. CDR3 length: 14 amino acids. In germline, CDR1 is MNHEY, CDR2 SVGAGI. The CDR3 reads CASTPTGVGNTIYF. DNA of the CDR3: TGTGCCAGCACCCCAACAGGGGTCGGAAACACCATATATTTT.

CDR3 coding DNA: TGTGCCAGCAGCCAAGAGTCCCGAGGCCCCAATCTCGGTAATTCACCCCTCCACTTT. It encodes CASSQESRGPNLGNSPLHF. The rearrangement joins TRBV4-2 to TRBJ1-6; D call uncertain. Trimming removed 0 bases from V and 6 bases from J, with 21 bases in between. Per the germline V gene, CDR1 is LGHNA and CDR2 is YNFKEQ. This CDR3 is built from 19 residues.

This chain joins TRBV5-5 and TRBJ2-3, with D hard to call. Trimming took 4 bases from V and 6 from J, leaving 24 bases between them. The CDR3 consists of 17 residues. The germline gives CDR1 SGHKS, CDR2 YYEKEE (reference sequence). This chain's CDR3 is CASSPSRSTQYTDTQYF. In DNA form, the CDR3 reads TGTGCCAGCAGCCCATCTCGTTCTACTCAATATACGGATACGCAGTATTTT.

CDR3: CSATNGGSANTGELFF. As DNA, the CDR3 is TGCAGCGCCACCAACGGGGGAAGCGCGAACACCGGGGAGCTGTTTTTT. The V gene is TRBV29-1, the J gene TRBJ2-2; D perhaps matches TRBD2 (6 bases). Germline CDR1 is SQVTM and CDR2 is ANQGSEA. This CDR3 region has 16 residues. Trimming shortened V by 7 bases and J by 0 bases, and 18 bases separated the two germline ends.

V and J are TRBV10-3 and TRBJ1-1; the D is unclear. V lost 10 bases, J lost 3 bases, and 6 bases lay in between. This CDR3 has 10 residues. CDR1 is ENHRY and CDR2 is SYGVKD in the germline V gene. The CDR3 region has the DNA TGTGCCAGCGCGGACACTGAAGCTTTCTTT. Its protein is CASADTEAFF.

J is TRBJ2-3 and V is TRBV5-4; 7 bases line up with TRBD2. V shed 5 bases and J 6 bases; nucleotides not matched to a gene: 0. CDR1 is SGHNT, CDR2 YYREEE, per germline (reference sequence). CDR3 size: 11 residues. For the CDR3, the DNA is TGTGCCAGCAGGGGGGGGGATACGCAGTATTTT. This gives the protein CASRGGDTQYF. The full variable domain, with the rest looked up from reference TRBV5-4 and TRBJ2-3, is ETGVTQSPTHLIKTRGQQVTLRCSSQSGHNTVSWYQQALGQGPQFIFQYYREEENGRGNFPPRFSGLQFPNYSSELNVNALELDDSALYLCASRGGDTQYFGPGTRLTVL.

The V and J genes are TRBV11-2 and TRBJ1-1; maybe TRBD1 (6 bases). Trimming left V 6 bases short and J 5 bases short, with 19 bases between. Germline-derived CDR1 and CDR2 are SGHAT and FQNNGV. This CDR3 contains 15 residues. CDR3 in DNA: TGTGCCAGCAGGCTTCACGGGGGGGCGGGGACTGAAGCTTTCTTT. This gives the protein CASRLHGGAGTEAFF.

The chain has TRBV11-2 and TRBJ1-2, with D uncertain. CDR3 length: 15 residues. Germline CDR1 SGHAT, CDR2 FQNNGV. With 4 bases removed from V and 4 bases from J, the gap between germline ends came to 16 bases. CDR3 DNA: TGTGCCAGCAGCTCTGCGGGCCGCTCCAGCTATGGCTACACCTTC. Protein sequence: CASSSAGRSSYGYTF.

The V call is TRBV5-6, the J call TRBJ2-1; 9 bases line up with TRBD2. Germline V gene data show CDR1 as SGHDT and CDR2 as YYEEEE. CDR3 length: 14 amino acids. V shed 4 bases, J shed 14 bases, and the junction held 13 bases outside the gene matches. The CDR3 here is CASSRGTSSGVKFF. CDR3 DNA sequence: TGTGCCAGCAGCAGGGGGACTAGCTCGGGGGTTAAGTTCTTC. Combining the CDR3 with reference TRBV5-6 and TRBJ2-1 gives the whole variable domain DAGVTQSPTHLIKTRGQQVTLRCSPKSGHDTVSWYQQALGQGPQFIFQYYEEEERQRGNFPDRFSGHQFPNYSSELNVNALLLGDSALYLCASSRGTSSGVKFFGPGTRLTVL.

The chain uses TRBV6-1 and TRBJ1-5, with 8 bases matching TRBD1. J lost 1 base, V lost 4 bases, and 12 bases had no gene match. Germline assignment: CDR1 MNHNS and CDR2 SASEGT. This CDR3 is built from 18 residues. The CDR3 loop is CASSGQGMRGGSNQPQHF. CDR3 nucleotides: TGTGCCAGCAGTGGACAGGGGATGAGGGGTGGCAGCAATCAGCCCCAGCATTTT.

This clone is a singleton in its sample. The chain couples TRBV5-4 to TRBJ1-1; 7 bases agree with TRBD1. CDR1 and CDR2 (germline): SGHNT, YYREEE (reference sequence). This CDR3 is built from 15 residues. Trimming cost V 4 bases and J 4 bases; bases outside gene matches: 10. For the CDR3, the DNA is TGTGCCAGCAGCAGCAGACAGGGATTCGGCACTGAAGCTTTCTTT. Translating it yields CASSSRQGFGTEAFF.

Remarks on this clone: Other nucleotide sequences in the sample specify the same CDR3. CDR3 sequence (DNA): TGTGCCAGTAGTATTGGAGGAAACACTGAAGCTTTCTTT. Its protein is CASSIGGNTEAFF. This chain uses TRBV19 with TRBJ1-1; D unresolved. This CDR3 is 13 amino acids long. Trimming removed 3 bases at V and 2 bases at J, with 7 bases between. Germline V gives CDR1 LNHDA, CDR2 SQIVND (reference sequence).

This chain links TRBV7-9 with TRBJ1-2; D might be TRBD1 (6 bases). Germline assignment: CDR1 SEHNR and CDR2 FQNEAQ (reference sequence). The V and J ends lost 1 base and 7 bases respectively, with 10 bases between them. The CDR3 loop spans 13 amino acids. The CDR3 loop is CASSLGQARGYTF. CDR3 coding DNA: TGTGCCAGCAGCTTAGGACAGGCCCGTGGCTACACCTTC.

This chain's CDR3 is CASSPGQFTGELFF. CDR3 sequence (DNA): TGTGCCAGCAGCCCGGGACAGTTCACCGGGGAGCTGTTTTTT. The chain joins TRBV5-6 to TRBJ2-2; 7 bases fit TRBD1. Germline loops: CDR1 SGHDT, CDR2 YYEEEE. The CDR3 has 14 residues. V lost 4 bases to trimming and J lost 4 bases; unmatched junction nucleotides: 4.

The genes are TRBV6-8 and TRBJ1-1; the D is unclear. V was clipped by 6 bases and J by 8 bases, with 4 bases between them. CDR3 size: 9 residues. Germline CDR1 MNHGY, CDR2 SAAAGT. CDR3 in amino acids: CASRAEAFF. As DNA, the CDR3 is TGTGCCAGCAGAGCCGAAGCTTTCTTT.